The 22 T cell receptor beta chains listed next were all sequenced from one sample in a study of T-cell memory formation after mild COVID-19. MiXCR, applied by TCRdb to the 5' RACE reads, yields one record per CDR3 protein. Of 400,000 to 500,000 distinct CDR3 sequences listed, about 20% were seen once; the top ten hold about a fifth. The sample comprised PBMCs or a T cell subset sorted from them (not recorded which). The receptors shown here come from a young man who had mild COVID-19 (a few samples of this study predate the infection). Cell type and time point are not known.

This clonotype was counted between two and nine times. The chain uses TRBV20-1 and TRBJ1-2; D ambiguous. The CDR3 spans 13 residues. Germline values: CDR1 DFQATT, CDR2 SNEGSKA (reference sequence). CDR3: CTCSARDLYGYTF. For the CDR3, the DNA is TGCACCTGCTCTGCCCGCGATTTGTATGGCTACACCTTC.

CDR3 region: CASSSTDRHNEQFF. The CDR3 nucleotides read TGTGCCAGCAGTTCAACGGACAGGCACAATGAGCAGTTCTTC. V gene TRBV27 combines with J gene TRBJ2-1, with 7 bases matching TRBD1. The CDR3 contains 14 residues. The J segment lost 5 bases and the V segment lost 4 bases, leaving 5 bases of the junction unmatched. Germline assignment: CDR1 MNHEY and CDR2 SMNVEV (reference sequence).

The table lists this clonotype with a few counts. The chain has TRBV12-3 or TRBV12-4 and TRBJ1-1; tentative D call: TRBD1 (6 bases). Trimming removed 7 bases from V and 0 bases from J, with 21 bases in between. There are 17 residues in the CDR3. The CDR3 protein is CASTPKGEFIMNTEAFF. CDR3 DNA sequence: TGTGCCAGCACCCCAAAGGGGGAGTTCATCATGAACACTGAAGCTTTCTTT.

This clonotype was detected ten times or more. The gene calls are TRBV5-1 and TRBJ2-5; D possibly uses TRBD1 or TRBD2 (5 bases each). The germline V gene encodes CDR1 SGHRS and CDR2 YFSETQ. With 1 base removed from V and 3 bases from J, the gap between germline ends came to 7 bases. The CDR3 is 13 amino acids. CDR3 nucleotides: TGCGCCAGCAGCTTGAGAGGGGAAGAGACCCAGTACTTC. Its protein is CASSLRGEETQYF.

The chain links TRBV20-1 to TRBJ2-2, with 7 bases that match TRBD1. Germline assignment: CDR1 DFQATT and CDR2 SNEGSKA (reference sequence). The CDR3 runs to 16 residues. With V trimmed by 0 bases and J by 4 bases, 8 bases remained unmatched. The CDR3 nucleotides read TGCAGTGCTAGAGATCGACGACAGGGAGCCACCGGGGAGCTGTTTTTT. Translating it yields CSARDRRQGATGELFF.

The chain couples TRBV7-6 to TRBJ1-6, with TRBD1 identical over 7 bases. V dropped 5 bases and J dropped 5; count of bases not matched to a gene: 6. Germline CDR1 reads SGHVS; CDR2 reads FNYEAQ. The CDR3 has 15 residues. The CDR3 is CASSRHGTDNSPLHF. The CDR3 DNA reads as TGTGCCAGCAGCCGACACGGGACAGATAATTCACCCCTCCACTTT.

The chain couples TRBV9 to TRBJ1-2; D is ambiguous. The germline V gene has CDR1 SGDLS and CDR2 YYNGEE. Deletions cut 4 bases from V and 11 bases from J, with 18 bases between. This CDR3 has 13 amino acids. The CDR3 is CASSRRFYGTYTF. As DNA, the CDR3 is TGTGCCAGCAGCCGTAGGTTTTATGGTACTTACACCTTC.

The CDR3 loop is CASSLYQGSSGELFF. The CDR3 nucleotides are TGTGCCAGCAGCTTATACCAGGGGTCGTCCGGGGAGCTGTTTTTT. This chain joins TRBV7-3 and TRBJ2-2; D possibly corresponds to TRBD1 (6 bases). There are 15 residues in the CDR3. The V and J ends lost 2 bases and 6 bases respectively, with 13 bases between them. Germline CDR1 SGHTA, CDR2 FQGTGA.

The gene calls are TRBV7-9 and TRBJ2-7, with a tentative D call TRBD1 (5 bases). The V gene lost 3 bases and the J gene lost 0 bases, with 15 bases spanning the gap. Germline loops: CDR1 SEHNR, CDR2 FQNEAQ (reference sequence). The CDR3 has 16 residues. CDR3 loop: CASSLGQNYLSYEQYF. CDR3 coding DNA: TGTGCCAGCAGCTTGGGGCAGAACTACCTCTCCTACGAGCAGTACTTC. Looking up the rest from reference TRBV7-9 and TRBJ2-7 gives the full variable domain: DTGVSQNPRHKITKRGQNVTFRCDPISEHNRLYWYRQTLGQGPEFLTYFQNEAQLEKSRLLSDRFSAERPKGSFSTLEIQRTEQGDSAMYLCASSLGQNYLSYEQYFGPGTRLTVT.

This clonotype has just a few counts. The chain is built from TRBV14 and TRBJ1-1, with 7 bases aligning to TRBD1. Germline CDR1 and CDR2: SGHDN and FVKESK. V trimming: 6 bases; J trimming: 4 bases; junction bases outside the gene matches: 17. This CDR3 region has 17 residues. In DNA form, the CDR3 reads TGTGCCAGCAGACTCCGGGACAGCGGAACGTTGGTCACTGAAGCTTTCTTT. Encoded protein: CASRLRDSGTLVTEAFF.

This clonotype came up a few times. This chain links TRBV6-2 or TRBV6-3 with TRBJ2-1, with D unresolved. The ends were cut back, 0 bases at V and 12 bases at J, with 12 bases in the middle. CDR3 length: 13 residues. CDR1 and CDR2 from the germline V gene are MNHEY and SVGEGT. CDR3 sequence reads: CASSYSIGPGQFF. The CDR3 nucleotides are TGTGCCAGCAGTTACTCGATAGGCCCGGGGCAGTTCTTC.

The V and J genes are TRBV10-3 and TRBJ1-2, with no clear D. This CDR3 contains 15 residues. The germline V gene encodes CDR1 ENHRY and CDR2 SYGVKD. V lost 0 bases to trimming and J lost 5 bases, with 13 bases between them. This chain's CDR3 is CAISESDPRWYGYTF. CDR3 coding DNA: TGTGCCATCAGTGAGTCGGACCCGCGCTGGTATGGCTACACCTTC.

J is TRBJ1-5 and V is TRBV4-1, with 7 bases matching TRBD1. With V trimmed by 1 base and J by 3 bases, 6 bases remained unmatched. CDR3 length equals 16 residues. The germline CDR1 and CDR2 sequences are MGHRA and YSYEKL. CDR3 in DNA: TGCGCCAGCAGCCAAGGAGGGACAGCCTACAATCAGCCCCAGCATTTT. It encodes CASSQGGTAYNQPQHF.

In this sample, this clonotype turned up a few times. The chain combines TRBV13 with TRBJ2-3; the match to TRBD1 covers 9 bases. The CDR3 is 15 amino acids. CDR1 PRHDT and CDR2 FYEKMQ come from the germline V gene (reference sequence). The trim removed 4 bases at V and 4 bases at J, leaving 6 bases unmatched. CDR3 sequence (DNA): TGTGCCAGCAGCTACCGGGACAGGGAATCAGATACGCAGTATTTT. This codes for CASSYRDRESDTQYF.

V is TRBV10-2 and J is TRBJ2-7, with 7 bases fitting TRBD2. Germline assignment: CDR1 WSHSY and CDR2 SAAADI. The V and J ends lost 1 base and 4 bases, in that order; junction bases with no gene match: 16. The CDR3 length is 18 residues. The CDR3 DNA sequence: TGCGCCAGCAGTGAGTTTGGGGGGGTACACGGGACTCCGTACGAGCAGTACTTC. It is translated as CASSEFGGVHGTPYEQYF.

The chain couples TRBV20-1 to TRBJ2-7; no reliable D call. In germline, CDR1 is DFQATT, CDR2 SNEGSKA (reference sequence). The CDR3 sequence is 12 residues long. The V end lost 0 bases, the J end lost 8 bases, and 11 bases lay between the germline ends. The CDR3 here is CSAREDALQQYF. In DNA, the CDR3 is TGCAGTGCTAGAGAAGACGCACTCCAGCAGTACTTC.

The rearrangement links TRBV7-9 to TRBJ1-2; a possible D gene is TRBD1 (5 bases). CDR1 SEHNR and CDR2 FQNEAQ come from the germline V gene (reference sequence). Trimming stripped 1 base from V and 0 bases from J, with 12 bases between. The CDR3 has 16 amino acids. The CDR3, as DNA: TGTGCCAGCAGCTTAGAATTGGGGCCTGCTAACTATGGCTACACCTTC. The encoded protein is CASSLELGPANYGYTF.

This clonotype was picked up many times. The chain employs TRBV7-8 and TRBJ2-7; possible D gene TRBD1, 6 bases. The V gene's germline CDR1 is SGHVS and CDR2 FQNEAQ. The CDR3 covers 13 residues. V was trimmed by 5 bases and J by 4 bases, leaving 12 bases between them. The CDR3 region has the DNA TGTGCCAGCAGCCGGGACATGTGGTACGAGCAGTACTTC. Amino acids: CASSRDMWYEQYF.

The chain combines TRBV7-6 with TRBJ2-3; D perhaps matches TRBD2 (5 bases). The CDR3 is made up of 14 amino acids. The germline gives CDR1 SGHVS, CDR2 FNYEAQ. V lost 4 bases and J lost 3, with 11 bases in between. This CDR3 reads CASSSLAGTDTQYF. The CDR3 DNA reads as TGTGCCAGCAGCTCTCTGGCGGGTACAGATACGCAGTATTTT.

This clonotype has only a few counts. The CDR3 region has the DNA TGTGCCATCAGTGAGTCCAGGCTGAACACTGAAGCTTTCTTT. Amino acid sequence: CAISESRLNTEAFF. The chain has TRBV10-3 and TRBJ1-1; D gene uncertain. V gave up 0 bases and J gave up 0 bases, with 5 bases separating them. The CDR3 covers 14 residues. The V gene's germline CDR1 is ENHRY and CDR2 SYGVKD.

The table lists this clonotype with a few counts. The chain joins TRBV4-3 to TRBJ1-2, with D perhaps TRBD1 (5 bases). The CDR3 sequence is 14 residues long. Germline loops: CDR1 LGHNA, CDR2 YSLEER. V was pared by 0 bases and J by 7 bases, with 12 bases between. The CDR3 DNA reads TGCGCCAGCAGCCAAGATCAGGGACGTGGTGGCTACACCTTC. This codes for CASSQDQGRGGYTF.

This chain joins TRBV11-2 and TRBJ2-1, with 7 bases matching TRBD2. There are 14 residues in the CDR3. Trimming took 4 bases from V and 3 from J; bases not matched to a gene: 3. Germline V lookup: CDR1 SGHAT, CDR2 FQNNGV. CDR3 in DNA: TGTGCCAGCAGCTCCCGGGGGGACTACAATGAGCAGTTCTTC. This translates into CASSSRGDYNEQFF.